This T cell receptor beta chain was sequenced in a study of CD8 T cells in Susac syndrome. Whole-study results and caveats: The authors acknowledged that their TCR sequencing and HLA analysis involved a relatively small number of individuals.

On this clonotype itself: Its antigen is as yet unknown.

V lost 5 bases, J lost 4 bases, and 5 bases lay in between. This CDR3 contains 11 residues. Germline loops: CDR1 MNHNS, CDR2 SASEGT. With random hexamers, roughly 0.45 to 1 ug RNA was reverse transcribed. Multiplex immunoSEQ PCR targeted 54 Vbeta and 13 Jbeta TCR beta segments. TCRdb reprocessed the immunoSEQ multiplex PCR reads via MiXCR and lists one record per CDR3 protein. The sample records about 400,000 distinct CDR3 sequences, more than 80% being singletons. The multiple sclerosis control group was made up of treatment-naive patients with stable or active relapsing-remitting disease. Negative isolation was applied to CD8+ and CD4+ T cells, and FACS enrichment was applied to TEMRA cells.

The specimen sequenced was CD8+ T cells from PBMCs. This chain joins TRBV6-1 and TRBJ1-2; D not resolved. This TCR was recovered from a human donor with multiple sclerosis. The CDR3 region is CASSRSYGYTF. In DNA form, the CDR3 reads TGTGCCAGCAGTCGAAGCTATGGCTACACCTTC.